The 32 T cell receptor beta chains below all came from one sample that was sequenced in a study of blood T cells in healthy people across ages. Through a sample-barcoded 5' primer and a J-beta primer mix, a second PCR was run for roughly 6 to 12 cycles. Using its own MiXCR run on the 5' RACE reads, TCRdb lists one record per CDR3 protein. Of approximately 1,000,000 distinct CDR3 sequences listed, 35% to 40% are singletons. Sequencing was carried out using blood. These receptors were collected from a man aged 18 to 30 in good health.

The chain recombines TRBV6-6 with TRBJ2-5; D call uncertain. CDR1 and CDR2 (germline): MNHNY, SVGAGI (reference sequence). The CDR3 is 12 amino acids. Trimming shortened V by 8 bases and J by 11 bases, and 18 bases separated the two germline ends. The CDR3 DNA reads TGTGCCAGCGCACCCACTGGCGATGAGCAGTACTTC. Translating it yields CASAPTGDEQYF.

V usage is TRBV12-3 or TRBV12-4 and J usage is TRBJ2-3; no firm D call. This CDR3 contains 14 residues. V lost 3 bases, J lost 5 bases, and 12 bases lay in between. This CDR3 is CASSFGSPEDTQYF. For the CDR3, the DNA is TGTGCCAGCAGTTTTGGCAGCCCGGAAGATACGCAGTATTTT.

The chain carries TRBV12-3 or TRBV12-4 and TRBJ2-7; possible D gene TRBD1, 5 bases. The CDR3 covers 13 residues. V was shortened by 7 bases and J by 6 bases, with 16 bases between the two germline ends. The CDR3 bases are TGTGCCAGCAACTCGGACACGAAGGTCGAGCAGTACTTC. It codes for CASNSDTKVEQYF.

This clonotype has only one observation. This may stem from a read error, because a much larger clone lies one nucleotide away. The CDR3 DNA reads TGCGCCAGCAGCCGAGACAGGGGGCTGGCTGAGCAGTTCTTC. Amino acid sequence: CASSRDRGLAEQFF. The chain combines TRBV4-3 with TRBJ2-1; 10 nucleotides line up with TRBD1. The germline V gene has CDR1 LGHNA and CDR2 YSLEER. This CDR3 is 14 amino acids long. J gave up 9 bases and V 4 bases, and 6 bases lay outside the gene matches.

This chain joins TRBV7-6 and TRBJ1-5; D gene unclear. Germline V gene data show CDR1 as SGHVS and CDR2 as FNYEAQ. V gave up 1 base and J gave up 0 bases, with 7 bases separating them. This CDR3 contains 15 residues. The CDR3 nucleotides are TGTGCCAGCAGCTTAGAGGCAGATAGCAATCAGCCCCAGCATTTT. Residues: CASSLEADSNQPQHF.

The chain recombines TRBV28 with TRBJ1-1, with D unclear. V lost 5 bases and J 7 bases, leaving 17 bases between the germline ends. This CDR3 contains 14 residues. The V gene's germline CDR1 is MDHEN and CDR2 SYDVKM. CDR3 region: CASSPMRRVLEAFF. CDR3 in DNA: TGTGCCAGCAGTCCAATGAGACGAGTACTTGAAGCTTTCTTT.

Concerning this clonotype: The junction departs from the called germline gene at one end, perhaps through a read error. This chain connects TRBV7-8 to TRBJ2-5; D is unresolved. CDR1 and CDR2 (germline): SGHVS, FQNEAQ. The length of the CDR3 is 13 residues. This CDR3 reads CAGSIGRPETQYF. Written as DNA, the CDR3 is TGTGCCGGCAGCATAGGAAGACCTGAGACCCAGTACTTC. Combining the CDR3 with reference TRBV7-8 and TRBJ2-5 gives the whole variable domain GAGVSQSPRYKVAKRGQDVALRCDPISGHVSLFWYQQALGQGPEFLTYFQNEAQLDKSGLPSDRFFAERPEGSVSTLKIQRTQQEDSAVYLCAGSIGRPETQYFGPGTRLLVL.

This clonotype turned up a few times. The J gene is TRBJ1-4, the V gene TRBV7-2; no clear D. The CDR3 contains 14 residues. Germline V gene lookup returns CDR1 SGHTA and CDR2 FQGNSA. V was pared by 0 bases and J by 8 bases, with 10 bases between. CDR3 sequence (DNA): TGTGCCAGCAGCTTAGCCGTCGGGAAGGAAAAACTGTTTTTT. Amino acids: CASSLAVGKEKLFF.

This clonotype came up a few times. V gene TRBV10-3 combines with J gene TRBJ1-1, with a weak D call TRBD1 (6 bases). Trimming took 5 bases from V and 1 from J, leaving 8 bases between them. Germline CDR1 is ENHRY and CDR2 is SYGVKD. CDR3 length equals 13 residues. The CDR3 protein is CAISWGQNTEAFF. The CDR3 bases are TGTGCCATCAGTTGGGGACAGAACACTGAAGCTTTCTTT.

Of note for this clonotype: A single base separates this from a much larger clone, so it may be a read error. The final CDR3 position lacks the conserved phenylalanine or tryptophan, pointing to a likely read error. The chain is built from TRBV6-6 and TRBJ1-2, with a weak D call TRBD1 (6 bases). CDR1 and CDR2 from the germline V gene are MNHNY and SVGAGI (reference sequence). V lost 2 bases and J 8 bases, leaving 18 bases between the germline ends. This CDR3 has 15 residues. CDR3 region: CASSYGTRESGGYTV. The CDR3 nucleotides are TGTGCCAGCAGTTACGGGACACGGGAGTCAGGGGGCTACACCGTC.

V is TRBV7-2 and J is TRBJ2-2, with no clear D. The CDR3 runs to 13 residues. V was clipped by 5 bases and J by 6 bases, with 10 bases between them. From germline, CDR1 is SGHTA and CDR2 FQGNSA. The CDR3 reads CASSARLAGELFF. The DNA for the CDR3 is TGTGCCAGCAGCGCCCGACTTGCCGGGGAGCTGTTTTTT.

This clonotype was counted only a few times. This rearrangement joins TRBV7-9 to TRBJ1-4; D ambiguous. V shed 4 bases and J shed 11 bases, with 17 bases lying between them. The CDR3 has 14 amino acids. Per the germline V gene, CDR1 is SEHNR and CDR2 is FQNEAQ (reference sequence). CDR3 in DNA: TGTGCCAGCAGCTCGAACATGACTATATGGAAACTGTTTTTT. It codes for CASSSNMTIWKLFF.

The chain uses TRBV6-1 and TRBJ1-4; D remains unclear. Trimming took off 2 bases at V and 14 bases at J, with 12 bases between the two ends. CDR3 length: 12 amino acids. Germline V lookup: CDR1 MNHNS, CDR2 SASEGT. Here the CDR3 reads CASSEWPHDLFF. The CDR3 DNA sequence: TGTGCCAGCAGTGAATGGCCGCATGATCTGTTTTTT.

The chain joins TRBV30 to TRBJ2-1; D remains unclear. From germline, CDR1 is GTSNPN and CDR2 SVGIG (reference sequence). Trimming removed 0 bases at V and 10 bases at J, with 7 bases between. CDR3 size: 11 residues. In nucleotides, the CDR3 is TGTGCCTGGAGTGTACTTGACGAGCAGTTCTTC. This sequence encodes CAWSVLDEQFF.

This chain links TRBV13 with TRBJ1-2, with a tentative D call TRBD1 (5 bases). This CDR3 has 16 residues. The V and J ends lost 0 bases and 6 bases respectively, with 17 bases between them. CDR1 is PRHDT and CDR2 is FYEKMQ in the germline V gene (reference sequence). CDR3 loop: CASSLGPVTVGHGYTF. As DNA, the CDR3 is TGTGCCAGCAGCTTAGGTCCTGTGACAGTCGGGCATGGCTACACCTTC.

Here the CDR3 reads CSASSGQPIYGYTF. The CDR3, as DNA: TGCAGTGCTAGTAGCGGACAGCCAATCTATGGCTACACCTTC. V usage is TRBV20-1 and J usage is TRBJ1-2, with D possibly matching TRBD1 (6 bases). Germline values: CDR1 DFQATT, CDR2 SNEGSKA (reference sequence). V was trimmed by 3 bases and J by 4 bases, leaving 15 bases between them. CDR3 size: 14 residues.

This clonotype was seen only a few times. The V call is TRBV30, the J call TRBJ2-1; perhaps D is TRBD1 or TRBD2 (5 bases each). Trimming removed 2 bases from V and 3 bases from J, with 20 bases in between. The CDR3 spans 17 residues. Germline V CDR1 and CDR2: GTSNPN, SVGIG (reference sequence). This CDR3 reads CAWSSSEWGSHYNEQFF. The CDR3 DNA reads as TGTGCCTGGAGTTCCTCAGAGTGGGGGTCCCACTACAATGAGCAGTTCTTC.

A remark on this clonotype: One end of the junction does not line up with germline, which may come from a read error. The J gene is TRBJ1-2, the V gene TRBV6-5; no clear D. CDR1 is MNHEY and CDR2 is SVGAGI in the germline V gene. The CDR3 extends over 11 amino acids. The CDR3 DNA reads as TGTGCCAGCGAGGGCTACTATGGCCACACCTTC. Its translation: CASEGYYGHTF.

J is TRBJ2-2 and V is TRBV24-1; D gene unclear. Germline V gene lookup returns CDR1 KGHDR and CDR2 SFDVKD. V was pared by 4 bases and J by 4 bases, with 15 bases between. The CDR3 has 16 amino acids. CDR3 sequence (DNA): TGTGCCACCAGTGACCCGTGGAAAGGGATCACCGGGGAGCTGTTTTTT. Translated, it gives CATSDPWKGITGELFF.

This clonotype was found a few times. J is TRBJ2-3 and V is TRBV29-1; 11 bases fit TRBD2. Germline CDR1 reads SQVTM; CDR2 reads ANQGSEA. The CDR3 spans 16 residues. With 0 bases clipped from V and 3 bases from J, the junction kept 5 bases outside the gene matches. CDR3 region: CSVEDKLAGVTDTQYF. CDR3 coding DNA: TGCAGCGTTGAAGATAAACTAGCGGGAGTGACAGATACGCAGTATTTT.

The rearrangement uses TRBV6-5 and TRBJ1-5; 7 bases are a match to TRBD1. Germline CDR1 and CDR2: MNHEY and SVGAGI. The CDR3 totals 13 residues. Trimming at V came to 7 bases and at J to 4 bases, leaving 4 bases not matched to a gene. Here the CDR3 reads CASTRGRNQPQHF. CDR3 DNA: TGTGCCAGCACCAGGGGGAGGAATCAGCCCCAGCATTTT.

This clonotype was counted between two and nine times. In DNA, the CDR3 is TGTGCCAGCAGTCCCGGGACATTCAACACTGAAGCTTTCTTT. Translating gives CASSPGTFNTEAFF. V usage is TRBV12-3 or TRBV12-4 and J usage is TRBJ1-1; TRBD1 is a possible D gene (6 bases). V dropped 5 bases and J dropped 2 bases, with 12 bases sitting between them. CDR3 size: 14 residues.

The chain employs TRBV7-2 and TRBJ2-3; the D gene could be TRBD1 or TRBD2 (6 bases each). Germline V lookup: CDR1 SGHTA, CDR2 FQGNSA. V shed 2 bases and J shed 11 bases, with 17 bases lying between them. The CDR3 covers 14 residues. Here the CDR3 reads CASSLFVAEGGQYF. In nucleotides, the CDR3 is TGTGCCAGCAGCTTATTTGTAGCTGAGGGGGGGCAGTATTTT.

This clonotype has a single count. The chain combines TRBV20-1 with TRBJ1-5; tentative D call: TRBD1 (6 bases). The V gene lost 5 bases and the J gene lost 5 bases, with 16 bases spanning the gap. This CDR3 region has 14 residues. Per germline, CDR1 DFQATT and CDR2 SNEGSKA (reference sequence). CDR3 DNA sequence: TGCAGTGCTGACGAGGGGGGAGATGATCAGCCCCAGCATTTT. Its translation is CSADEGGDDQPQHF.

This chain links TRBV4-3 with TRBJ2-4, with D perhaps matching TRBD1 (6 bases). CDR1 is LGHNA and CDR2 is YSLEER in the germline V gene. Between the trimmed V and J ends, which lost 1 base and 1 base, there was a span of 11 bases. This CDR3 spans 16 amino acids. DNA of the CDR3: TGCGCCAGCAGCCAAGGGGGACAAAGGGCCAAAAACATTCAGTACTTC. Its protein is CASSQGGQRAKNIQYF.

The CDR3 nucleotides read TGCAGTGCTAGCACAGACAGGGTTAAACCCCAGCATTTT. Amino acids: CSASTDRVKPQHF. The V gene is TRBV20-1, the J gene TRBJ1-5, with TRBD1 matching over 7 bases. In germline, CDR1 is DFQATT, CDR2 SNEGSKA (reference sequence). With V trimmed by 3 bases and J by 10 bases, 9 bases remained unmatched. The CDR3 is 13 amino acids.

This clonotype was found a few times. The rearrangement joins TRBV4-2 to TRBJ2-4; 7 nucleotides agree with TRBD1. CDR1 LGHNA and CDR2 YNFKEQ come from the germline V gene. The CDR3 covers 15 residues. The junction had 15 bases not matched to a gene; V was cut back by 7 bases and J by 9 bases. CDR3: CASTPGTAAKGIQYF. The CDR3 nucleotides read TGTGCCAGCACTCCAGGGACAGCGGCAAAAGGCATTCAGTACTTC.

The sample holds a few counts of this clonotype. The CDR3 loop reads CASSRRGGSSAFF. The DNA of the CDR3 is TGCGCCAGCAGCCGAAGAGGAGGGAGCTCGGCTTTCTTT. The V gene is TRBV4-3, the J gene TRBJ1-1; unclear D gene. The length of the CDR3 is 13 residues. Trimming removed 4 bases from V and 11 bases from J, with 17 bases in between. Germline CDR1 LGHNA, CDR2 YSLEER.

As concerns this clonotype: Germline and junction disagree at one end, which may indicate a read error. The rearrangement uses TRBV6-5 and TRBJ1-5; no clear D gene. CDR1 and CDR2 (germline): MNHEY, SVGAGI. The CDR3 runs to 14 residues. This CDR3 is CASSYGRLNRPQHF. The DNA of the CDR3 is TGTGCCAGCAGTTACGGGCGGCTCAATCGGCCCCAGCATTTT.

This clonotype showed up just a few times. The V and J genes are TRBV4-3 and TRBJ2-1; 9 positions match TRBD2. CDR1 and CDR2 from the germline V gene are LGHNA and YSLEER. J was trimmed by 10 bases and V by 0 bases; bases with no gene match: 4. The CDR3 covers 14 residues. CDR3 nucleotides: TGCGCCAGCAGCCAAGACACCCTAGCGGGGGAGCAGTTCTTC. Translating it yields CASSQDTLAGEQFF.

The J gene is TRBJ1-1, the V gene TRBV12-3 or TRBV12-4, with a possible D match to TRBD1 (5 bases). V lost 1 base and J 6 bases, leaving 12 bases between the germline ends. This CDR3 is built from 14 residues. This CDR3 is CASSLGGVLPEAFF. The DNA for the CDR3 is TGTGCCAGCAGTTTAGGAGGGGTTTTGCCTGAAGCTTTCTTT.

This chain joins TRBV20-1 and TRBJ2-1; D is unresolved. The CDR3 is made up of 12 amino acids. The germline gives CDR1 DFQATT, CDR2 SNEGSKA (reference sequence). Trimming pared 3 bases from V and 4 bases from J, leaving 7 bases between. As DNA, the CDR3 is TGCAGTGCTAGTCGGCAGTACAATGAGCAGTTCTTC. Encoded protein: CSASRQYNEQFF.